This paragraph reports one T cell receptor (beta chain). No antigen is known for it. This entry belongs to a study of cytomegalovirus exposure and HLA in healthy donors. Study-wide results and limits: Among immune exposure information, only CMV serostatus was available. In an earlier analysis, in roughly 580 donors, most V segments appeared productive either ~90% or ~30% of the time. Among CMV-associated TCR beta chains, most appeared HLA-restricted in a later analysis. In a later analysis, TCR beta V- and J-gene trimming was associated with a missense DCLRE1C variant.

The CDR3 loop spans 16 amino acids. V shed 4 bases and J shed 1 base, with 17 bases lying between them. Germline-derived CDR1 and CDR2 are GTSNPN and SVGIG (reference sequence). PCR was performed using 60 Vbeta and 13 Jbeta primers. Profiled with immunoSEQ multiplex PCR; TCRdb holds only in-frame clones, not every one. In the table there are under 150,000 clones, 9.4% of which are singletons. The TCR comes from a male donor in good health and CMV-seronegative. The material sequenced was PBMCs. The chain has TRBV30 and TRBJ1-5; tentative D call: TRBD1 (5 bases). Written as DNA, the CDR3 is TGTGCCTGGATCCTCCCAGGGTGGATGAGCAATCAGCCCCAGCATTTT. It yields the protein CAWILPGWMSNQPQHF.